This T cell receptor (beta chain) was profiled in a study of shared clonotypes between healthy human individuals. Authors' data handling: Filtering differed since immunoSEQ provided only junctions, with no quality scores. TCRdb's table, derived via immunoSEQ multiplex PCR, lists solely in-frame clones and lacks some. That table furnishes V, J and clone size, whereas the DNA furnished D and trimming. Here the sample spans roughly 700,000 clones, around 74% being singletons. Of note for this clone: The antigen is undetermined.

The CDR3 sequence is 14 residues long. The germline V and J ends were trimmed by 8 bases and 1 base, with 14 bases remaining between them. Germline values: CDR1 MDHEN, CDR2 SYDVKM. Findings of the study overall: Some clonotypes were shared by all four sorted-subset donors, while others were not shared. The non-shared ones had lower generation probabilities than the shared ones.

The sample taken for sequencing was memory CD4+ T cells sorted from blood. Subset noted: CD45RA-negative fraction. V gene TRBV28 combines with J gene TRBJ1-1, with a tentative D call TRBD1 (5 bases). This sequence originates from a woman aged 25-40 years in good health. CDR3 region: CASFPWGRNTEAFF. In DNA form, the CDR3 reads TGTGCCAGCTTTCCTTGGGGGAGGAACACTGAAGCTTTCTTT.